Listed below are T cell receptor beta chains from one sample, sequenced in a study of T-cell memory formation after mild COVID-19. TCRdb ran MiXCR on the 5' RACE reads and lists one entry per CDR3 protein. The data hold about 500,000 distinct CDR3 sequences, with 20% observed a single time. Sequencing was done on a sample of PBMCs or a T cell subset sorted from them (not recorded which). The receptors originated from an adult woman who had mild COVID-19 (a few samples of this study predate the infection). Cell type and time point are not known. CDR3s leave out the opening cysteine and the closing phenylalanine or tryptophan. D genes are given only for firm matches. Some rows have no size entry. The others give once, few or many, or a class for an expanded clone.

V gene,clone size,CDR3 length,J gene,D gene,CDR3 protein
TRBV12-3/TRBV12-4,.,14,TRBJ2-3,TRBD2,ASSLERGGSTDTQY
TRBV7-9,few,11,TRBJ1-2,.,ASTRDANYGYT
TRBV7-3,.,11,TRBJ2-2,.,ASSSGVDGELF
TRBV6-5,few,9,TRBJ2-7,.,ASSYLGEQY
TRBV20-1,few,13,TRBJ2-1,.,SARPPRLVYNEQF
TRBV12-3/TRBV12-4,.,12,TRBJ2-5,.,ASSLGEASETQY
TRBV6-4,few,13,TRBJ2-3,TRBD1,ASSDSGTGADTQY
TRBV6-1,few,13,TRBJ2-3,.,ASSGRGLAGDTQY
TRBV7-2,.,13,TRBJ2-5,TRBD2,ASSLAAGEWETQY
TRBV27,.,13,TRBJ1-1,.,ASSLVVGLRTEAF
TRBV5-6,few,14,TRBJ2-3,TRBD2,ASSLLVTSGPDTQY
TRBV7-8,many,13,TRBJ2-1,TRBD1,ASSAGTGPYNEQF
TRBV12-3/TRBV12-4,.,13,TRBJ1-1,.,ASRRYRDPVAEAF
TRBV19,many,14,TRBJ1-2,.,ASSTSKGQGFYGYT
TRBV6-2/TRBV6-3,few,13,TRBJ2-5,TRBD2,ASSYEGRDQETQY
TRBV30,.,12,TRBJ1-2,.,AWSPAGTYYGYT
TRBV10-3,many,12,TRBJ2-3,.,AISEPLAADTQY
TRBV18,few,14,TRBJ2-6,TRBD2,ASSLSGDGGANVLT
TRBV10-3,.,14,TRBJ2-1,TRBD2,AISESASGGHTEQF
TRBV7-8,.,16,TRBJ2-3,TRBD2,ASSFSAGGPGLTDTQY
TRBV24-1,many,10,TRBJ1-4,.,ATRGLNEKLF
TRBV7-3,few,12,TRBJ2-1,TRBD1,ASSEDRGYDEQF
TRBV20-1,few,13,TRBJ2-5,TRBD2,SARDGAGVQETQY
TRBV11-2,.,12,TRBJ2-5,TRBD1,ASSLYRGQETQY
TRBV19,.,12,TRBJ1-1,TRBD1,ASSTQGVGTEAF
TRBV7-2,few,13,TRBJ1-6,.,ASSLASRENSPLH
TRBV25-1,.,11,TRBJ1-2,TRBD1,AGSMTGSYGYT
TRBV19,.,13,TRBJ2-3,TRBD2,ASSLGLAGTEMQY
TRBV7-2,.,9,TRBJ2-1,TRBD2,ASSLGLAQF
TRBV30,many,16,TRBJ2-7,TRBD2,AWSGSSRSGSGSYEQY
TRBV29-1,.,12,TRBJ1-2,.,SVDMGGSAYGYT
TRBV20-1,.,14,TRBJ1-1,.,SAPKRGAGMNTEAF